This is a list of T cell receptor beta chains from one sample in a study of cytomegalovirus exposure and HLA in healthy donors. Libraries were prepared by immunoSEQ multiplex PCR; TCRdb keeps only in-frame clonotypes and omits some of them. The sample has just over 150,000 clones; the top ten hold 1.3%. Sequencing used PBMCs. The source is a woman in her fifties or sixties in good health and CMV-seronegative. CDR3s include the opening cysteine and the closing phenylalanine or tryptophan. The order of the fields is V gene, J gene, D gene, CDR3 DNA, CDR3 protein. D genes are given only for firm matches.

TRBV9	TRBJ2-3	-	TGTGCCAGCAGCGTAGCTAGGTTCCCAGATACGCAGTATTTT	CASSVARFPDTQYF
TRBV27	TRBJ1-2	-	TGTGCCAGCAGCCCCACCCGAACTGACTATGGCTACACCTTC	CASSPTRTDYGYTF
TRBV7-8	TRBJ1-3	TRBD1	TGTGCCAGCAGCTTGCCGGGACAGAACTCTGGAAACACCATATATTTT	CASSLPGQNSGNTIYF
TRBV25-1	TRBJ2-7	TRBD2	TGTGCCAGCAGTGAAGTAACTAGCGGGAGTTACGAGCAGTACTTC	CASSEVTSGSYEQYF
TRBV7-3	TRBJ2-5	TRBD1	TGTGCCAGCAGCTTAGGGGGACAGGGGCTACAAGAGACCCAGTACTTC	CASSLGGQGLQETQYF
TRBV7-6	TRBJ1-5	-	TGTGCCAGCAGCAGGGGGAGCAATCAGCCCCAGCATTTT	CASSRGSNQPQHF
TRBV5-1	TRBJ1-2	TRBD1	TGCGCCAGCAGCCTGGCAGTAGGGGGCCCGGCTAACTATGGCTACACCTTC	CASSLAVGGPANYGYTF
TRBV19	TRBJ1-1	-	TGTGCCAGTAGTATCGAAACCGGTATGAACACTGAAGCTTTCTTT	CASSIETGMNTEAFF
TRBV18	TRBJ1-5	TRBD1	TGTGCCAGCTCGCCGGGACAGGGCGGGCAGCCCCAGCATTTT	CASSPGQGGQPQHF
TRBV7-2	TRBJ1-1	-	TGTGCCAGCAGCTTTGGGGGGGTAGTTACTGAAGCTTTCTTT	CASSFGGVVTEAFF
TRBV15	TRBJ2-7	-	TGTGCCACCAGCAGAGACAAGGGGGCCTACGAGCAGTACTTC	CATSRDKGAYEQYF
TRBV15	TRBJ2-3	TRBD1	TGTGCCACCAGCAGGGGACAGGGAACGACAGATACGCAGTATTTT	CATSRGQGTTDTQYF
TRBV10-1	TRBJ2-1	TRBD2	TGCGCCAGCAGTGAACCCGGGAGGAAGGATGAGCAGTTCTTC	CASSEPGRKDEQFF
TRBV12-5	TRBJ1-6	-	TGTGCTAGTGGTTGGGGGGAGGGTTCACGGTCACCCCTCCACTTT	CASGWGEGSRSPLHF
TRBV25-1	TRBJ2-3	TRBD1	TGTGCCAGCAGTGAATATAGGACAGGGTGGACAGATACGCAGTATTTT	CASSEYRTGWTDTQYF
TRBV4-1	TRBJ1-2	TRBD1	TGCGCCAGCAGCCGAGGACAGGGTTCCGGAGCCTATGGCTACACCTTC	CASSRGQGSGAYGYTF
TRBV4-3	TRBJ1-1	TRBD1	TGCGCCAGCAGCCAAGGGGACAGGGGCATGAACACTGAAGCTTTCTTT	CASSQGDRGMNTEAFF
TRBV7-9	TRBJ1-1	-	TGTGCCAGCAGCGTACAGCAGAACACTGAAGCTTTCTTT	CASSVQQNTEAFF
TRBV10-1	TRBJ1-5	-	TGCGCCAGCAGTGCCGGGGGTCAGCCCCAGCATTTT	CASSAGGQPQHF
TRBV4-2	TRBJ1-5	-	TGTGCCAGCAGCCAAGATAGCGGGGATTATCAGCCCCAGCATTTT	CASSQDSGDYQPQHF
TRBV7-2	TRBJ2-5	-	TGTGCCAGCAGCCCTTCAGGGTTACAAGAGACCCAGTACTTC	CASSPSGLQETQYF
TRBV6-6	TRBJ2-7	TRBD2	TGTGCCAGCAGTTATCCAGGGACTAGCTACGAGCAGTACTTC	CASSYPGTSYEQYF
TRBV5-6	TRBJ1-5	-	TGTGCCAGCAGCTTGTGGGGACTTCAGCCCCAGCATTTT	CASSLWGLQPQHF
TRBV5-4	TRBJ1-1	TRBD1	TGTGCCAGCAGCAGTCCACAGGGGACCGGTGACACTGAAGCTTTCTTT	CASSSPQGTGDTEAFF
TRBV4-1	TRBJ2-5	-	TGCGCCAGCAGCTCACAAAATGGTCGCCCAGGGGAGACCCAGTACTTC	CASSSQNGRPGETQYF
TRBV5-1	TRBJ2-1	TRBD2	TGCGCCAGCAGCCTACTAGCGGGCCCCTACAATGAGCAGTTCTTC	CASSLLAGPYNEQFF
TRBV30	TRBJ2-1	TRBD2	TGTGCCTGGAGTTCACTCCGGACTAGCGGGAGTCCCAATGAGCAGTTCTTC	CAWSSLRTSGSPNEQFF
TRBV19	TRBJ1-2	-	TGTGCCAGTAGTGCGCGTTGGGGCGGTGGCTACACCTTC	CASSARWGGGYTF
TRBV19	TRBJ2-7	TRBD2	TGTGCCAGTAGTTTCCAGCGGGGCTACGAGCAGTACTTC	CASSFQRGYEQYF
TRBV15	TRBJ1-2	-	TGTGCCACCAGCAGAGATGTCCACAGCCTCTATGGCTACACCTTC	CATSRDVHSLYGYTF